A selection of T cell receptor beta chains follows, all from one sample in a study of shared clonotypes between healthy human individuals. Profiled with immunoSEQ multiplex PCR; TCRdb holds only in-frame clones, not every one. The repertoire holds about 1 million clones, with about three quarters as singletons. Sequencing was performed on memory CD4+ T cells sorted from blood. The receptor set was obtained from a man in his late teens or twenties in good health. The CDR3 runs from the conserved cysteine through the conserved F or W. A D gene is named only where the DNA matches it firmly. The listing skips clone size in some rows; elsewhere it reads once, few, many or a size class.

D gene: NA
clone size: NA
J gene: TRBJ2-2
V gene: TRBV30
CDR3 protein: CAWSHPNGELFF
CDR3 DNA: TGTGCCTGGAGCCACCCCAATGGGGAGCTGTTTTTT

D gene: NA
clone size: NA
J gene: TRBJ1-1
V gene: TRBV14
CDR3 protein: CASSQERGRTEAFF
CDR3 DNA: TGTGCCAGCAGCCAAGAGAGAGGCAGGACTGAAGCTTTCTTT

D gene: NA
clone size: NA
J gene: TRBJ2-6
V gene: TRBV15
CDR3 protein: CATSRDVVGGGANVLTF
CDR3 DNA: TGTGCCACCAGCAGAGATGTTGTGGGTGGTGGGGCCAACGTCCTGACTTTC

D gene: NA
clone size: many
J gene: TRBJ1-4
V gene: TRBV7-2
CDR3 protein: CASSLAGGLEKLFF
CDR3 DNA: TGTGCCAGCAGCTTAGCAGGGGGTTTGGAAAAACTGTTTTTT

D gene: TRBD1
clone size: NA
J gene: TRBJ1-1
V gene: TRBV29-1
CDR3 protein: CSVVYRGGFKTEAFF
CDR3 DNA: TGCAGCGTTGTGTACAGGGGGGGTTTCAAGACTGAAGCTTTCTTT

D gene: TRBD1
clone size: NA
J gene: TRBJ2-7
V gene: TRBV7-8
CDR3 protein: CASSLRGNRGYEQYF
CDR3 DNA: TGTGCCAGCAGCTTGAGAGGGAACAGGGGCTACGAGCAGTACTTC

D gene: TRBD1
clone size: NA
J gene: TRBJ1-6
V gene: TRBV19
CDR3 protein: CASGLGQGAGSPLHF
CDR3 DNA: TGTGCCAGTGGACTAGGACAGGGGGCAGGTTCACCCCTCCACTTT

D gene: NA
clone size: NA
J gene: TRBJ2-4
V gene: TRBV5-8
CDR3 protein: CASSPNAGYGNIQYF
CDR3 DNA: TGTGCCAGCAGCCCGAACGCGGGGTACGGAAACATTCAGTACTTC

D gene: TRBD2
clone size: NA
J gene: TRBJ2-3
V gene: TRBV11-2
CDR3 protein: CASSSRTSGSTDTQYF
CDR3 DNA: TGTGCCAGCAGCTCCCGTACTAGCGGGAGCACAGATACGCAGTATTTT

D gene: TRBD2
clone size: few
J gene: TRBJ2-1
V gene: TRBV2
CDR3 protein: CAGGEASGYNEQFF
CDR3 DNA: TGTGCCGGCGGGGAGGCTAGCGGATACAATGAGCAGTTCTTC

D gene: NA
clone size: NA
J gene: TRBJ2-1
V gene: TRBV7-8
CDR3 protein: CASSSSLGYNEQFF
CDR3 DNA: TGTGCCAGCTCGTCGTCATTGGGGTACAATGAGCAGTTCTTC

D gene: NA
clone size: NA
J gene: TRBJ1-1
V gene: TRBV4-3
CDR3 protein: CASSQDIAYLNTEAFF
CDR3 DNA: TGCGCCAGCAGCCAAGATATTGCCTACCTTAACACTGAAGCTTTCTTT

D gene: NA
clone size: NA
J gene: TRBJ1-1
V gene: TRBV2
CDR3 protein: CASSELLGGRAFF
CDR3 DNA: TGTGCCAGCAGTGAATTGTTAGGAGGGAGGGCTTTCTTT

D gene: TRBD1
clone size: few
J gene: TRBJ1-6
V gene: TRBV9
CDR3 protein: CASSATGGEGSPLHF
CDR3 DNA: TGTGCCAGCAGCGCCACAGGGGGGGAGGGATCACCCCTCCACTTT

D gene: TRBD1
clone size: NA
J gene: TRBJ2-7
V gene: TRBV7-2
CDR3 protein: CASSEGQVSYEQYF
CDR3 DNA: TGTGCCAGCAGCGAAGGACAGGTCTCCTACGAGCAGTACTTC

D gene: NA
clone size: NA
J gene: TRBJ2-5
V gene: TRBV21-1
CDR3 protein: CASSNPELGETQYF
CDR3 DNA: TGTGCCAGCAGCAACCCAGAGCTGGGGGAGACCCAGTACTTC

D gene: NA
clone size: NA
J gene: TRBJ1-6
V gene: TRBV6-1
CDR3 protein: CASSEEWYNSPLHF
CDR3 DNA: TGTGCCAGCAGTGAGGAATGGTACAATTCACCCCTCCACTTT

D gene: TRBD1
clone size: NA
J gene: TRBJ1-5
V gene: TRBV19
CDR3 protein: CASKETGLNQPQHF
CDR3 DNA: TGTGCCAGTAAAGAGACAGGGCTTAATCAGCCCCAGCATTTT

D gene: NA
clone size: NA
J gene: TRBJ2-5
V gene: TRBV7-9
CDR3 protein: CASSLDLGQYQETQYF
CDR3 DNA: TGTGCCAGCAGCTTGGATCTTGGACAGTACCAAGAGACCCAGTACTTC

D gene: NA
clone size: NA
J gene: TRBJ2-1
V gene: TRBV7-7
CDR3 protein: CASSLARGARNEQFF
CDR3 DNA: TGTGCTAGCAGCTTAGCACGGGGGGCGCGGAATGAGCAGTTCTTC

D gene: TRBD2
clone size: NA
J gene: TRBJ2-1
V gene: TRBV11-2
CDR3 protein: CASSLRLAGVNEQFF
CDR3 DNA: TGTGCCAGCAGCCTACGACTAGCGGGAGTAAATGAGCAGTTCTTC

D gene: NA
clone size: NA
J gene: TRBJ2-3
V gene: TRBV4-1
CDR3 protein: CASSQSGRVDTQYF
CDR3 DNA: TGCGCCAGCAGCCAGTCCGGAAGAGTAGATACGCAGTATTTT

D gene: NA
clone size: NA
J gene: TRBJ1-3
V gene: TRBV6-4
CDR3 protein: CASSDEDAGIGHSGNTIYF
CDR3 DNA: TGTGCCAGCAGTGACGAGGACGCAGGGATAGGTCACTCTGGAAACACCATATATTTT

D gene: TRBD1
clone size: NA
J gene: TRBJ2-7
V gene: TRBV28
CDR3 protein: CASTKGGENEQYF
CDR3 DNA: TGTGCCAGCACAAAAGGGGGCGAAAACGAGCAGTACTTC

D gene: NA
clone size: NA
J gene: TRBJ2-7
V gene: TRBV30
CDR3 protein: CAWGRSYEQYF
CDR3 DNA: TGTGCCTGGGGACGCTCCTACGAGCAGTACTTC

D gene: TRBD1
clone size: NA
J gene: TRBJ1-6
V gene: TRBV19
CDR3 protein: CASRPDRGMNSPLHF
CDR3 DNA: TGTGCCAGTAGACCTGACAGGGGAATGAATTCACCCCTCCACTTT

D gene: NA
clone size: NA
J gene: TRBJ2-1
V gene: TRBV19
CDR3 protein: CASSISLRSYYNEQFF
CDR3 DNA: TGTGCCAGTAGTATTTCCCTGCGGAGTTACTACAATGAGCAGTTCTTC

D gene: TRBD1
clone size: NA
J gene: TRBJ1-3
V gene: TRBV2
CDR3 protein: CASSQITGGRGNTIYF
CDR3 DNA: TGTGCCAGCAGCCAAATAACAGGGGGCCGTGGAAACACCATATATTTT

D gene: NA
clone size: NA
J gene: TRBJ1-1
V gene: TRBV10-3
CDR3 protein: CAISGGPQREAFF
CDR3 DNA: TGTGCCATCAGTGGGGGACCCCAAAGGGAAGCTTTCTTT

D gene: TRBD1
clone size: NA
J gene: TRBJ2-7
V gene: TRBV11-3
CDR3 protein: CASSPGTVSYEQYF
CDR3 DNA: TGTGCCAGCAGCCCCGGGACAGTTTCCTACGAGCAGTACTTC

D gene: NA
clone size: NA
J gene: TRBJ2-7
V gene: TRBV2
CDR3 protein: CASSFAGYEQYF
CDR3 DNA: TGTGCCAGCAGTTTCGCTGGGTACGAGCAGTACTTC

D gene: NA
clone size: NA
J gene: TRBJ2-7
V gene: TRBV10-3
CDR3 protein: CAISRDNVGEQYF
CDR3 DNA: TGTGCCATCAGTAGGGATAACGTAGGCGAGCAGTACTTC

D gene: NA
clone size: few
J gene: TRBJ2-2
V gene: TRBV30
CDR3 protein: CAWTWRSLAGGELFF
CDR3 DNA: TGTGCCTGGACTTGGCGGAGCCTGGCTGGCGGGGAGCTGTTTTTT

D gene: NA
clone size: NA
J gene: TRBJ2-7
V gene: TRBV27
CDR3 protein: CASSRDYEGTYEQYF
CDR3 DNA: TGTGCCAGCAGCCGTGATTACGAGGGGACCTACGAGCAGTACTTC

D gene: NA
clone size: NA
J gene: TRBJ2-5
V gene: TRBV5-1
CDR3 protein: CASSLSVPGPQETQYF
CDR3 DNA: TGCGCCAGCAGCTTATCCGTACCGGGGCCGCAAGAGACCCAGTACTTC

D gene: NA
clone size: NA
J gene: TRBJ2-7
V gene: TRBV19
CDR3 protein: CASSGLGSPYEQYF
CDR3 DNA: TGTGCCAGTAGTGGTTTGGGCTCCCCCTACGAGCAGTACTTC

D gene: TRBD2
clone size: NA
J gene: TRBJ2-7
V gene: TRBV13
CDR3 protein: CASSSAGTSGGADYEQYF
CDR3 DNA: TGTGCCAGCAGCTCCGCCGGGACTAGCGGGGGGGCCGACTACGAGCAGTACTTC

D gene: TRBD1
clone size: NA
J gene: TRBJ1-2
V gene: TRBV28
CDR3 protein: CASSFRGRAYGYTF
CDR3 DNA: TGTGCCAGCAGTTTCAGGGGGCGCGCCTATGGCTACACCTTC

D gene: NA
clone size: NA
J gene: TRBJ1-4
V gene: TRBV6-5
CDR3 protein: CASTGSIRREKLFF
CDR3 DNA: TGTGCCAGCACCGGCTCGATACGGCGGGAAAAACTGTTTTTT

D gene: TRBD1
clone size: few
J gene: TRBJ2-3
V gene: TRBV29-1
CDR3 protein: CSVQGRADTQYF
CDR3 DNA: TGCAGCGTACAGGGGCGCGCAGATACGCAGTATTTT

D gene: NA
clone size: NA
J gene: TRBJ1-1
V gene: TRBV6-6
CDR3 protein: CASSYGVGNTEAFF
CDR3 DNA: TGTGCCAGCAGTTACGGGGTGGGAAACACTGAAGCTTTCTTT

D gene: TRBD2
clone size: NA
J gene: TRBJ2-7
V gene: TRBV5-1
CDR3 protein: CASSSSTSGAYEQYF
CDR3 DNA: TGCGCCAGCAGTTCCTCGACTAGCGGAGCGTACGAGCAGTACTTC

D gene: NA
clone size: NA
J gene: TRBJ1-1
V gene: TRBV19
CDR3 protein: CASRTVGGTEAFF
CDR3 DNA: TGTGCCAGTCGGACAGTGGGCGGCACTGAAGCTTTCTTT

D gene: TRBD1
clone size: NA
J gene: TRBJ2-5
V gene: TRBV10-3
CDR3 protein: CAIRGQGGETQYF
CDR3 DNA: TGTGCCATCAGGGGACAGGGAGGAGAGACCCAGTACTTC